The sequence of this TCR beta chain was determined in a study of CD8 T cells in Susac syndrome. Reverse transcription of 0.5 to 1 ug RNA was performed with random hexamers. TCRdb reprocessed the immunoSEQ multiplex PCR reads via MiXCR and lists one record per CDR3 protein. The table has approximately 53,000 distinct CDR3 sequences, about 92% seen once; the top ten hold roughly 0.5%. With 7 bases removed from V and 2 bases from J, the gap between germline ends came to 12 bases. Germline V gene data show CDR1 as PRHDT and CDR2 as FYEKMQ (reference sequence). The CDR3 spans 15 residues. This TCR was recovered from a human donor with multiple sclerosis. The sequenced sample was CD8+ T cells from PBMCs. The chain joins TRBV13 to TRBJ2-6; unclear D gene. The CDR3 sequence is CASTPRYTGANVLTF. DNA for the CDR3: TGTGCCAGCACCCCTAGGTATACTGGGGCCAACGTCCTGACTTTC.